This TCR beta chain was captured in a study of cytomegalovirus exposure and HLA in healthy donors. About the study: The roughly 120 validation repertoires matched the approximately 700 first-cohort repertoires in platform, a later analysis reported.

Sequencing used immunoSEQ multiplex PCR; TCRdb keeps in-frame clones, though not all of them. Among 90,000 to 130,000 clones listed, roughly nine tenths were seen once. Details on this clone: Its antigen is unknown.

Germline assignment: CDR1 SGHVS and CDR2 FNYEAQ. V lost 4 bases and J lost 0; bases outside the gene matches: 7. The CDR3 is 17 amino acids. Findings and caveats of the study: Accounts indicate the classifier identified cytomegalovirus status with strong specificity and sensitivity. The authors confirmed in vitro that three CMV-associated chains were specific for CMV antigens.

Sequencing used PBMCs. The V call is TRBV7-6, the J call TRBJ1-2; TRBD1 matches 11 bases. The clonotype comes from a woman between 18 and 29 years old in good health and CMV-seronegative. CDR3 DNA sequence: TGTGCCAGCAGCTGGTTACCGGGACAGGGGGCTAACTATGGCTACACCTTC. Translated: CASSWLPGQGANYGYTF.